The rows below give T cell receptor beta chains drawn from one sample of a study of CD8 T cells in Susac syndrome. TCRdb ran MiXCR on the immunoSEQ multiplex PCR reads and lists one entry per CDR3 protein. The table has about 85,000 distinct CDR3 sequences, approximately 95% seen once; the top ten hold more than 0.45%. The sequencing input was CD8+ T cells from PBMCs. Receptor source: a human donor with Susac syndrome. Each CDR3 is given without its conserved first and last residue. The order of the fields is J gene, V gene, CDR3 protein.

j_call: TRBJ1-4
v_call: TRBV5-1
cdr3_aa: ASSLGAGGGEKLF

j_call: TRBJ2-7
v_call: TRBV20-1
cdr3_aa: SARPQRHPYEQY

j_call: TRBJ2-5
v_call: TRBV2
cdr3_aa: ASSEGLAVEAQY

j_call: TRBJ2-7
v_call: TRBV6-5
cdr3_aa: ASSYSTAGYEQY

j_call: TRBJ2-7
v_call: TRBV12-3/TRBV12-4
cdr3_aa: ASSFVAGGINEQY

j_call: TRBJ2-7
v_call: TRBV4-3
cdr3_aa: ASSQDAGAGNEQY

j_call: TRBJ2-1
v_call: TRBV20-1
cdr3_aa: SASSDSSYNEQF

j_call: TRBJ2-4
v_call: TRBV4-1
cdr3_aa: ASSQEPGTAKNIQY

j_call: TRBJ2-3
v_call: TRBV6-1
cdr3_aa: ASSEGGTTSTDTQY

j_call: TRBJ2-7
v_call: TRBV7-9
cdr3_aa: ASSLGDSPVYEQY

j_call: TRBJ2-7
v_call: TRBV12-3/TRBV12-4
cdr3_aa: ASSFEDEQY

j_call: TRBJ2-7
v_call: TRBV20-1
cdr3_aa: SAPSQGEQY

j_call: TRBJ2-7
v_call: TRBV5-1
cdr3_aa: ASSLVQGLSYEQY

j_call: TRBJ2-5
v_call: TRBV28
cdr3_aa: ASSGTTQETQY

j_call: TRBJ2-3
v_call: TRBV6-1
cdr3_aa: ASSPHASGGSASSQY

j_call: TRBJ2-3
v_call: TRBV12-3/TRBV12-4
cdr3_aa: ASSPGTLTDTQY